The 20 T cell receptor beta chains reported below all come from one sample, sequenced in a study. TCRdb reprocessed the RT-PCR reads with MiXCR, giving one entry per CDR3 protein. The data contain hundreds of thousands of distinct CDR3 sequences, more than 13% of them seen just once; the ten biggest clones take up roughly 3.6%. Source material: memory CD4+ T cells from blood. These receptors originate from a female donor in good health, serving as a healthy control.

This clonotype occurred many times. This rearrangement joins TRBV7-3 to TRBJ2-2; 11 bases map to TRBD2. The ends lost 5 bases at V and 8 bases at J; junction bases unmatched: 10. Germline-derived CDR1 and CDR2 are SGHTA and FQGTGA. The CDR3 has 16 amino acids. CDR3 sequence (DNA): TGTGCCAGCAGCCGGAATAGCGGGGGGGCTTCTGGGGAGCTGTTTTTT. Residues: CASSRNSGGASGELFF.

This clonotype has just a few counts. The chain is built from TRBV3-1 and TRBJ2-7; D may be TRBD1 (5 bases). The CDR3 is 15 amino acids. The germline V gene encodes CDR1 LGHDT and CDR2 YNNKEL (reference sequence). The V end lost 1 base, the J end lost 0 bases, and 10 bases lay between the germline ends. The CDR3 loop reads CASSQGATASYEQYF. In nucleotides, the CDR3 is TGTGCCAGCAGCCAAGGAGCGACAGCCTCCTACGAGCAGTACTTC.

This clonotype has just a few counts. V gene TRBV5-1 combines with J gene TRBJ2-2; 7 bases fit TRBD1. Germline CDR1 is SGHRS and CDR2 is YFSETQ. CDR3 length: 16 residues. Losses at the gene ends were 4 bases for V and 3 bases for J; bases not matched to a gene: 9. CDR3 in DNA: TGCGCCAGCAGCCGAAGACAGGGTGGGGACACCGGGGAGCTGTTTTTT. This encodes CASSRRQGGDTGELFF.

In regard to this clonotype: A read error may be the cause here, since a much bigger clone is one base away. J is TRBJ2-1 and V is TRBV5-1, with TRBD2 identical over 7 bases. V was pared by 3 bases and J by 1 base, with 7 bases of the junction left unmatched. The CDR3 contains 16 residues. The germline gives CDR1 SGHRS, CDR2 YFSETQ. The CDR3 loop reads CASSWGGTLSYNEQFF. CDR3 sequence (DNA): TGCGCCAGCAGCTGGGGGGGGACTTTGTCCTACAATGAGCAGTTCTTC.

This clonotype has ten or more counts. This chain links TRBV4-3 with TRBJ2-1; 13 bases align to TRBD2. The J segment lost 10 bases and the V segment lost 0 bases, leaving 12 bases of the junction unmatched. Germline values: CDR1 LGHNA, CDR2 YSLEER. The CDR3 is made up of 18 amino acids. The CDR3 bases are TGCGCCAGCAGCCAAGAATGGAAGACTAGCGGGAGGAAAAGGGAGCAGTTCTTC. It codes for CASSQEWKTSGRKREQFF.

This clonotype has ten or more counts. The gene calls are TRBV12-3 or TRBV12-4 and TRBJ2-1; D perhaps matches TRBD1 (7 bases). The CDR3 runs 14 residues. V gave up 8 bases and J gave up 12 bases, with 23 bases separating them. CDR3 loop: CASDRGLGGVGQFF. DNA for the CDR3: TGTGCCAGCGATAGGGGGCTCGGGGGTGTTGGGCAGTTCTTC.

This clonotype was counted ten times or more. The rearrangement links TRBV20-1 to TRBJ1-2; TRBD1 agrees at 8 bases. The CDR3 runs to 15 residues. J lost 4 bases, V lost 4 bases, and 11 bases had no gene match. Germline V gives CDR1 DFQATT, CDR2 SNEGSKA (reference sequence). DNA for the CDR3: TGCAGTGCTACTCGGGCAGGGGGCCTGATCTATGGCTACACCTTC. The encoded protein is CSATRAGGLIYGYTF.

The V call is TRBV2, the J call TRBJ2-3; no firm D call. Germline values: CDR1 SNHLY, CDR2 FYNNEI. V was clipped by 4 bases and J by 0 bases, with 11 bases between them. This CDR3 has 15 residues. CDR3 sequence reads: CASSGPVQSTDTQYF. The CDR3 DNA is TGTGCCAGCAGTGGCCCCGTACAAAGCACAGATACGCAGTATTTT.

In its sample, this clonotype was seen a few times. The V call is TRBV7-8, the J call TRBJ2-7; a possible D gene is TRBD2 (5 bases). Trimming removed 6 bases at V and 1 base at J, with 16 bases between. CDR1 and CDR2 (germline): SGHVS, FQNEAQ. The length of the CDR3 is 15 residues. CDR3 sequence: CASSLQRISSYEQYF. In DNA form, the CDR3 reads TGTGCCAGCAGTCTTCAGCGGATATCATCCTACGAGCAGTACTTC.

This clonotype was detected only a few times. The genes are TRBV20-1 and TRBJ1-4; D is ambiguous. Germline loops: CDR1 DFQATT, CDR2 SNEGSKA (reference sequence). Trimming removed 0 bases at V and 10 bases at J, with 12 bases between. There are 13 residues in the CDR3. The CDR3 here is CSAREPNTLKLFF. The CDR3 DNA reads TGCAGTGCTAGAGAACCGAATACCCTAAAACTGTTTTTT.

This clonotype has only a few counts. The CDR3 nucleotides are TGTGCCTGGAGGCCCCGCGGGCTAGCGGGAGTCGGGGAGCTGTTTTTT. Its protein product is CAWRPRGLAGVGELFF. V and J are TRBV30 and TRBJ2-2; TRBD2 aligns across 10 bases. J was trimmed by 7 bases and V by 3 bases; bases with no gene match: 11. Per the germline V gene, CDR1 is GTSNPN and CDR2 is SVGIG (reference sequence). CDR3 length equals 16 residues.

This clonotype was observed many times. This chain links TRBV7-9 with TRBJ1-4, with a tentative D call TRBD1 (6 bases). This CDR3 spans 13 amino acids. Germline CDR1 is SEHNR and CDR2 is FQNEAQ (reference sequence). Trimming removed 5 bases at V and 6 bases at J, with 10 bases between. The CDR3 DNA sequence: TGTGCCAGCAGCATGAAGGGGGATGAAAAACTGTTTTTT. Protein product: CASSMKGDEKLFF. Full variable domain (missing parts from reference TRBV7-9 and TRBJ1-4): DTGVSQNPRHKITKRGQNVTFRCDPISEHNRLYWYRQTLGQGPEFLTYFQNEAQLEKSRLLSDRFSAERPKGSFSTLEIQRTEQGDSAMYLCASSMKGDEKLFFGSGTQLSVL.

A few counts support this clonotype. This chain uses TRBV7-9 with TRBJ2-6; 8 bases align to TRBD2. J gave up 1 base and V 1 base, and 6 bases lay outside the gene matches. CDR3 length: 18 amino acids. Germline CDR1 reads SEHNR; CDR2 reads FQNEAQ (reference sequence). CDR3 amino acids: CASSLVAGWRSGANVLTF. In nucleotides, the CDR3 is TGTGCCAGCAGCTTAGTAGCGGGATGGAGATCTGGGGCCAACGTCCTGACTTTC.

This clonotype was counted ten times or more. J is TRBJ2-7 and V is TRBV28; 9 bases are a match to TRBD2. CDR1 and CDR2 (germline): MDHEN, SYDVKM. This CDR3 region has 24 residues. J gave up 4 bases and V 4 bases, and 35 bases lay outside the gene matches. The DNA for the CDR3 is TGTGCCAGCAGTTCACAACAATGGACAACGCCAAGGTCGCCGCCGACTAGCGGACCTTACGAGCAGTACTTC. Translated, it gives CASSSQQWTTPRSPPTSGPYEQYF.

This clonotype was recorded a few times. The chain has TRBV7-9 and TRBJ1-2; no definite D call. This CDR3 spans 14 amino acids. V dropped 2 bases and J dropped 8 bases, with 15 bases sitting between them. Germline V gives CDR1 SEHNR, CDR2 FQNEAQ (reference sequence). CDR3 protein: CASSLLVPSGGYTF. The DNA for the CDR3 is TGTGCCAGCAGCTTACTCGTGCCGTCGGGGGGCTACACCTTC.

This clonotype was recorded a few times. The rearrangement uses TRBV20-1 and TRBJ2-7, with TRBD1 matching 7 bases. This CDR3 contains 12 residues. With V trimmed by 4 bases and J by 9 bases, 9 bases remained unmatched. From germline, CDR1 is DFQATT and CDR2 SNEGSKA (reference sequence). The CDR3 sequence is CSATGQSRPQYF. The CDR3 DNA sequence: TGCAGTGCTACGGGACAGTCTCGGCCGCAGTACTTC.

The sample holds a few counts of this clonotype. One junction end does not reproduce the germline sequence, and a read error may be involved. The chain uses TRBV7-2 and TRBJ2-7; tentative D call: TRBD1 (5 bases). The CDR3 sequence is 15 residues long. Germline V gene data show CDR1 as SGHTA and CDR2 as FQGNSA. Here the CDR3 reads CAISRQGGETYEQYF. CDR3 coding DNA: TGTGCCATCAGCCGCCAGGGCGGAGAAACCTACGAGCAGTACTTC.

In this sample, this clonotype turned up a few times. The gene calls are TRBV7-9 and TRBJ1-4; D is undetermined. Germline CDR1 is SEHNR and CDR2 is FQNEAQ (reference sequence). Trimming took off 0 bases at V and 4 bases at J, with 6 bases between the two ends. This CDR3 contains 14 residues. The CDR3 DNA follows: TGTGCCAGCAGCTTAGCACGGGATAATGAAAAACTGTTTTTT. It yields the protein CASSLARDNEKLFF.

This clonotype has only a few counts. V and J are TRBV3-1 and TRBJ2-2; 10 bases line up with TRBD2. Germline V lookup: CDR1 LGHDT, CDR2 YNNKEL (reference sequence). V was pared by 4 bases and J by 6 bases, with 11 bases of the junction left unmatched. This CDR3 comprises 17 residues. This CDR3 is CASSPRASGSGAGELFF. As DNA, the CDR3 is TGTGCCAGCAGCCCTCGGGCTAGCGGGAGTGGGGCCGGGGAGCTGTTTTTT.

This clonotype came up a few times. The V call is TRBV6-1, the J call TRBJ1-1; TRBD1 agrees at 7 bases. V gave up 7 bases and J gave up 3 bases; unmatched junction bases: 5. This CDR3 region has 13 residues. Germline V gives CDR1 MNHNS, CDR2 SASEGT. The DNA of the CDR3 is TGTGCCAGCATTACTCAGGGGGACACTGAAGCTTTCTTT. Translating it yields CASITQGDTEAFF.